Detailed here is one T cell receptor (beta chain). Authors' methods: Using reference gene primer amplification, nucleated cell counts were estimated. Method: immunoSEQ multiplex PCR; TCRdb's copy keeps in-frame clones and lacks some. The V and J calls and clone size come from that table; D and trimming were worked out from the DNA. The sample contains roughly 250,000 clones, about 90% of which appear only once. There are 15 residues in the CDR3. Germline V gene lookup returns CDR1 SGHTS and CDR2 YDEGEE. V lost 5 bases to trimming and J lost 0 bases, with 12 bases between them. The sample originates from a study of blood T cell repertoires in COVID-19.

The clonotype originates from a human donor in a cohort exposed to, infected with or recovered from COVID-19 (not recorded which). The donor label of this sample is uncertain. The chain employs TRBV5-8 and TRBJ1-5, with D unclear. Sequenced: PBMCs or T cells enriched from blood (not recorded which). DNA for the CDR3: TGTGCCAGCAGTCCGGAGGCATATAGCAATCAGCCCCAGCATTTT. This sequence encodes CASSPEAYSNQPQHF.